These 23 T cell receptor beta chains were sequenced from one sample in a study of beta chain features in type 1 diabetes. Expressed TCRB transcripts got sequenced, as all isolated RNA was reverse transcribed. The method was immunoSEQ multiplex PCR; TCRdb's version includes in-frame clones alone and lacks a portion of them. Here the sample spans 900,000 or so clones, 17% being singletons. What was sequenced was naive CD4+ T cells from blood. All receptors come from a woman in her late teens or twenties in good health.

The rearrangement links TRBV21-1 to TRBJ1-5; no check of the table's D call, TRBD1, against the DNA was made. TRBV21-1 is a pseudogene. The CDR3 sequence is 16 residues long. The CDR3 spells CASSKWVYRGHQPQHF. The CDR3 nucleotides read TGTGCCAGCAGCAAATGGGTTTACAGGGGCCATCAGCCCCAGCATTTT.

This clone was picked up a small number of times. The rearrangement joins TRBV19 to TRBJ2-7, with D perhaps being TRBD1 or TRBD2 (5 bases each). CDR1 LNHDA and CDR2 SQIVND come from the germline V gene (reference sequence). V was trimmed by 5 bases and J by 6 bases, leaving 23 bases between them. The CDR3 sequence is 16 residues long. Here the CDR3 reads CASSPGGTRLFAEQYF. The CDR3 bases are TGTGCCAGTAGTCCCGGTGGGACGCGCCTCTTTGCCGAGCAGTACTTC.

This clone was counted only a few times. The chain couples TRBV11-3 to TRBJ2-5; no firm D call. This CDR3 comprises 13 residues. Deletions cut 5 bases from V and 5 bases from J, with 12 bases between. CDR1 SGHNT and CDR2 YENEEA come from the germline V gene. The CDR3 nucleotides are TGTGCCAGCAGCGCCCGAGTCGGGGAGACCCAGTACTTC. Amino acids: CASSARVGETQYF.

This clone turned up a few times. This chain links TRBV4-3 with TRBJ2-1; 9 positions match TRBD2. With V trimmed by 7 bases and J by 6 bases, 7 bases remained unmatched. This CDR3 region has 14 residues. Germline CDR1 reads LGHNA; CDR2 reads YSLEER. The CDR3 loop reads CASTPGLAINEQFF. CDR3 nucleotide sequence: TGCGCCAGCACCCCGGGACTAGCTATCAATGAGCAGTTCTTC.

The CDR3 bases are TGTGCCAGCAGTTTCGGGGTTGATGGCTACACCTTC. It yields the protein CASSFGVDGYTF. V and J are TRBV28 and TRBJ1-2; no clear D. The germline V gene encodes CDR1 MDHEN and CDR2 SYDVKM. Trimming removed 3 bases from V and 6 bases from J, with 8 bases in between. The CDR3 is made up of 12 amino acids.

The chain employs TRBV5-4 and TRBJ2-7; a weak D match, TRBD2 (6 bases). The CDR3 is made up of 15 amino acids. Deletions cut 5 bases from V and 5 bases from J, with 20 bases between. Looked up from germline, CDR1 is SGHNT and CDR2 is YYREEE (reference sequence). The CDR3 is CASREGHRTVHEQYF. The CDR3 coding sequence is TGTGCCAGCAGGGAGGGGCACCGGACGGTCCACGAGCAGTACTTC.

This clone turned up a few times. The chain links TRBV21-1 to TRBJ2-7; the D call in the table, TRBD2, was not verified against the DNA. TRBV21-1 is marked as a pseudogene. The CDR3 runs to 16 residues. The CDR3 DNA is TGTGCCAGCAGCACAAAGCGAGCGGGAGGGACCTACGAGCAGTACTTC. Protein product: CASSTKRAGGTYEQYF.

This clone turned up a few times. V gene TRBV7-2 combines with J gene TRBJ2-5; D gene uncertain. Germline CDR1 SGHTA, CDR2 FQGNSA. Trimming pared 3 bases from V and 1 base from J, leaving 9 bases between. This CDR3 is built from 14 residues. The CDR3 sequence: CASSFRSTQETQYF. Here the CDR3 DNA reads TGTGCCAGCAGCTTTAGGTCCACCCAAGAGACCCAGTACTTC.

This chain joins TRBV10-3 and TRBJ2-1; D not resolved. The germline V and J ends were trimmed by 0 bases and 9 bases, with 9 bases remaining between them. Germline V gives CDR1 ENHRY, CDR2 SYGVKD. This CDR3 contains 13 residues. The CDR3 here is CAISESAFGEQFF. DNA for the CDR3: TGTGCCATCAGTGAGTCAGCGTTCGGTGAGCAGTTCTTC.

This clone occurred a few times. This rearrangement joins TRBV6-5 to TRBJ2-7, with 8 bases fitting TRBD2. Looked up from germline, CDR1 is MNHEY and CDR2 is SVGAGI. The V and J ends lost 10 bases and 5 bases, in that order; junction bases with no gene match: 10. The CDR3 sequence is 13 residues long. The CDR3 region has the DNA TGTGCCACCTTAAGTGGACTAGCACACGAGCAGTACTTC. Its protein is CATLSGLAHEQYF.

This clone was counted a few times. The CDR3 loop reads CASSLRGGNTGELFF. The CDR3 DNA follows: TGTGCCAGCAGCTTACGGGGGGGTAACACCGGGGAGCTGTTTTTT. The V gene is TRBV7-2, the J gene TRBJ2-2; 8 bases agree with TRBD2. The J segment lost 2 bases and the V segment lost 2 bases, leaving 1 base of the junction unmatched. CDR3 size: 15 residues. Germline V lookup: CDR1 SGHTA, CDR2 FQGNSA.

The rearrangement links TRBV6-7 to TRBJ1-5; D is undetermined. TRBV6-7 is recorded as an ORF, its role being uncertain. V dropped 6 bases and J dropped 0 bases, with 18 bases sitting between them. CDR3 length equals 17 residues. CDR3 residues: CASSLPYDPDSNQPQHF. In DNA form, the CDR3 reads TGTGCCAGCAGCCTTCCCTACGACCCGGATAGCAATCAGCCCCAGCATTTT.

This clone was seen more than once but under ten times. The chain has TRBV2 and TRBJ2-2; no clear D gene. In germline, CDR1 is SNHLY, CDR2 FYNNEI. Trimming took off 2 bases at V and 3 bases at J, with 10 bases between the two ends. The CDR3 has 15 residues. The CDR3: CASSESQVDTGELFF. CDR3 nucleotides: TGTGCCAGCAGTGAATCCCAGGTCGACACCGGGGAGCTGTTTTTT.

This clone was seen a few times. The rearrangement links TRBV19 to TRBJ2-7, with TRBD1 identical over 7 bases. This CDR3 spans 13 amino acids. The ends lost 5 bases at V and 5 bases at J; junction bases unmatched: 6. The germline gives CDR1 LNHDA, CDR2 SQIVND (reference sequence). In DNA form, the CDR3 reads TGTGCCAGTAGTTTCGACAGGGACCACGAGCAGTACTTC. This codes for CASSFDRDHEQYF.

The gene calls are TRBV7-9 and TRBJ1-2; D remains unclear. The V and J ends lost 3 bases and 7 bases respectively, with 12 bases between them. Germline V gene data show CDR1 as SEHNR and CDR2 as FQNEAQ (reference sequence). The CDR3 is 13 residues long. CDR3 in amino acids: CASSFRDNLGYTF. The CDR3, as DNA: TGTGCCAGCAGCTTCCGCGACAACCTTGGCTACACCTTC. Full variable domain (outside the CDR3, taken from reference TRBV7-9 and TRBJ1-2): DTGVSQNPRHKITKRGQNVTFRCDPISEHNRLYWYRQTLGQGPEFLTYFQNEAQLEKSRLLSDRFSAERPKGSFSTLEIQRTEQGDSAMYLCASSFRDNLGYTFGSGTRLTVV.

This clone has more than one count but fewer than ten. J is TRBJ2-5 and V is TRBV19; D is possibly TRBD2 (6 bases). CDR1 and CDR2 (germline): LNHDA, SQIVND (reference sequence). The CDR3 spans 14 residues. V lost 7 bases, J lost 5 bases, and 17 bases lay in between. The CDR3 coding sequence is TGTGCCAGTAAACGGGAGCTACGGGATGAGACCCAGTACTTC. This sequence encodes CASKRELRDETQYF.

The chain recombines TRBV2 with TRBJ1-5; D is perhaps TRBD1 (5 bases). The CDR3 is made up of 15 amino acids. Germline V CDR1 and CDR2: SNHLY, FYNNEI. V shed 6 bases and J shed 4 bases, with 16 bases lying between them. DNA of the CDR3: TGTGCCAGCAGCCGCGGACACCCAGGTAATCAGCCCCAGCATTTT. It encodes CASSRGHPGNQPQHF.

The chain combines TRBV5-4 with TRBJ2-3; TRBD1 agrees at 10 bases. This CDR3 has 15 residues. V gave up 1 base and J gave up 3 bases; unmatched junction bases: 2. Germline V gives CDR1 SGHNT, CDR2 YYREEE (reference sequence). The CDR3 spells CASSLRQGATDTQYF. The CDR3 nucleotides are TGTGCCAGCAGCTTGAGACAGGGGGCAACAGATACGCAGTATTTT.

This clone was seen a handful of times. The chain recombines TRBV18 with TRBJ2-4; weak D call: TRBD2 (5 bases). The CDR3 totals 17 residues. Germline CDR1 and CDR2: KGHSH and LQKENI. Trimming removed 2 bases at V and 5 bases at J, with 19 bases between. CDR3 DNA sequence: TGTGCCAGCTCACCAGGAGAGGGTCGTGAGGGTCAAAACATTCAGTACTTC. Translation: CASSPGEGREGQNIQYF.

The sample holds a few counts of this clone. This sample includes further DNA sequences coding for the same CDR3. The CDR3 bases are TGTGCCAGCTCACCTCAGGCTAGCACAGATACGCAGTATTTT. It yields the protein CASSPQASTDTQYF. The chain is built from TRBV18 and TRBJ2-3; D remains ambiguous. Germline CDR1 and CDR2: KGHSH and LQKENI. V lost 3 bases, J lost 0 bases, and 7 bases lay in between. The CDR3 sequence is 14 residues long.

In its sample, this clone was seen a few times. Within the sample, other DNA sequences also encode this same CDR3. The chain employs TRBV7-2 and TRBJ2-3; TRBD1 aligns across 8 bases. CDR1 SGHTA and CDR2 FQGNSA come from the germline V gene. J gave up 1 base and V 6 bases, and 3 bases lay outside the gene matches. The CDR3 is made up of 14 amino acids. This CDR3 is CASRTTGGTDTQYF. The DNA for the CDR3 is TGTGCCAGCAGGACGACAGGGGGCACAGATACGCAGTATTTT.

The chain couples TRBV28 to TRBJ1-1; no clear D. This CDR3 comprises 11 residues. Germline V gene lookup returns CDR1 MDHEN and CDR2 SYDVKM. V gave up 6 bases and J gave up 10 bases, with 12 bases separating them. CDR3 loop: CASRINNGAFF. The DNA for the CDR3 is TGTGCCAGCAGGATAAACAACGGAGCTTTCTTT.

The V gene is TRBV18, the J gene TRBJ2-1, with D tentatively TRBD1 or TRBD2 (5 bases each). CDR1 KGHSH and CDR2 LQKENI come from the germline V gene. This CDR3 has 17 amino acids. V was clipped by 3 bases and J by 9 bases, with 24 bases between them. CDR3 coding DNA: TGTGCCAGCTCACCCGGGGCCCCAGGACACCCGACCTCTGAGCAGTTCTTC. This codes for CASSPGAPGHPTSEQFF.